This T cell receptor beta chain was identified during a study of cytomegalovirus exposure and HLA in healthy donors. Germline assignment: CDR1 MDHEN and CDR2 SYDVKM. The CDR3 consists of 14 residues. V was trimmed by 7 bases and J by 1 base, leaving 12 bases between them. Of note for this clone: Its antigen is currently unknown.

Researchers ran the PCR with 60 Vbeta and 13 Jbeta primers. This table comes from immunoSEQ multiplex PCR, and its TCRdb copy is limited to in-frame clones, with some not included. The profile shows roughly 170,000 clones, around four fifths of them singletons. General study findings and limits: In a later analysis, V- and J-gene trimming of beta chains associated with a DCLRE1C missense variant, replicated independently.

Input material: PBMCs. The chain joins TRBV28 to TRBJ2-3; D perhaps matches TRBD2 (6 bases). The receptor was isolated from a young man in good health and CMV-seronegative. As DNA, the CDR3 is TGTGCCAGCACACTAGCCTCGGGCACAGATACGCAGTATTTT. This translates into CASTLASGTDTQYF.